These T cell receptor beta chains were read from a single sample in a study of T cell repertoires in cytomegalovirus infection. Each CDR3 protein is one row after TCRdb ran MiXCR on the reads. In the table there are about a million distinct CDR3 sequences, around 30% of which are singletons. No cognate antigen is known for these TCRs. The sample in question was cultured CD8+ T cells from PBMCs, obtained from culture after CMV antigen stimulation. These receptors were obtained from a human donor in good health (CMV status not recorded). Some clones in this sample may be carry-over from other donors' samples. The CDR3 runs from the conserved cysteine through the conserved F or W. The D gene is left open where the match is weak. Clone size is not always given. Where it is, it says once, few, many or a class for expanded clones.

>.|TRBV4-1|.|TRBJ1-3
TGCGCCAGCAGCCAACAGGGTACCTTTTTGGACACCATATATTTT
CASSQQGTFLDTIYF
>few|TRBV7-9|TRBD1|TRBJ2-7
TGTGCCAGCAGCCCGCGACAGGGGAAGTACGAGCAGTACTTC
CASSPRQGKYEQYF
>few|TRBV6-6|.|TRBJ1-5
TGTGCCAGCAGTTACGGCAGTGGGAGCAATCAGCCCCAGCATTTT
CASSYGSGSNQPQHF
>.|TRBV15|TRBD1|TRBJ2-3
TGTGCCACCAGCCCCCGACAGGGGACCTTTTTCACAGATACGCAGTATTTT
CATSPRQGTFFTDTQYF
>.|TRBV6-2/TRBV6-3|TRBD2|TRBJ2-1
TGTGCCAGCAGTTACTCGATTAGCGGGGGCTACAATGAGCAGTTCTTC
CASSYSISGGYNEQFF
>once|TRBV24-1|.|TRBJ2-1
TGTGCCACCAGTGATTTGGGGGGCCTAGGGGGGGATGAGCAGTTCTTC
CATSDLGGLGGDEQFF
>.|TRBV7-2|TRBD2|TRBJ2-7
TGTGCCAGCAGCTTAGGGGTAGCGGGGGGGCGTGAGCAGTACTTC
CASSLGVAGGREQYF
>.|TRBV4-1|TRBD2|TRBJ2-7
TGCGCCAGCAGCCCGGAGCGGGGGGGCGGCGAGCAGTACTTC
CASSPERGGGEQYF
>.|TRBV7-9|.|TRBJ2-3
TGTGCCAGCAGCCCACCCGGGGAAGGGTTTGCAGATACGCAGTATTTT
CASSPPGEGFADTQYF
>.|TRBV15|.|TRBJ1-5
TGTGCCACCAGTCTGGGAAATCAGCCCCAGCATTTT
CATSLGNQPQHF
>.|TRBV10-1|.|TRBJ2-7
TGCGCCAGCAGTGGACCGGGACACGGGCCCTACGAGCAGTACTTC
CASSGPGHGPYEQYF
>many|TRBV5-1|TRBD1|TRBJ2-1
TGCGCCAGCAGCTTGAAGACAGGGCCCTACAATGAGCAGTTCTTC
CASSLKTGPYNEQFF
>once|TRBV15|.|TRBJ2-5
TGTGCCACCAGCAGCCGGGGTCTAGAGACCCAGTACTTC
CATSSRGLETQYF
>few|TRBV20-1|.|TRBJ2-4
TGCAGTGCGTCGTCGCAGGGCGAAAACATTCAGTACTTC
CSASSQGENIQYF
>many|TRBV7-9|.|TRBJ2-1
TGTGCCAGCAGCTTAGTTAGGGGTTCCTACAATGAGCAGTTCTTC
CASSLVRGSYNEQFF
>.|TRBV7-2|.|TRBJ1-1
TGTACCAGCAGCTTAGGAGGGAGTCGGGCGAACACTGAAGCTTTCTTT
CTSSLGGSRANTEAFF
>.|TRBV27|TRBD1|TRBJ2-7
TGTGCCAGCAGTTTGGGGGCCCGGGACAGTAAGTACTTC
CASSLGARDSKYF
>.|TRBV19|.|TRBJ2-1
TGTGCCAGTAGTCCCGGAGGGGGCTATGAGCAGTTCTTC
CASSPGGGYEQFF
>few|TRBV6-1|.|TRBJ2-1
TGTGCCAGCAGTGATCGTCCCAGTAGTACCTACAATGAGCAGTTCTTC
CASSDRPSSTYNEQFF
>few|TRBV6-1|.|TRBJ1-3
TGTGCCAGCGAGACGGGTCCCGGGGCTGGAAACACCATATATTTT
CASETGPGAGNTIYF
>.|TRBV9|TRBD1|TRBJ1-2
TGTGCCAGCAGCGTAGAAACAGGGGACGCGGAATTCCATGGCTACACCTTC
CASSVETGDAEFHGYTF
>.|TRBV6-1|.|TRBJ1-4
TGTGCCAGCAGTGCTTGGGGAGGAGCAACTAATGAAAAACTGTTTTTT
CASSAWGGATNEKLFF
>.|TRBV19|.|TRBJ2-7
TGTGCCAGTAGTATAGCGGGTAGCAACTACGAGCAGTACTTC
CASSIAGSNYEQYF